Presented here are 12 T cell receptor beta chains from one specimen sequenced in a study of cytomegalovirus exposure and HLA in healthy donors. The PCR had 60 Vbeta and 13 Jbeta primers. Profiling relied on immunoSEQ multiplex PCR, and the TCRdb table lists in-frame clones only, not all of them. The sample holds under 200,000 clones, 10% to 15% seen once. The material sequenced was PBMCs. The receptors originated from a man aged 45-65 years in good health and CMV-seropositive.

This clone has only a few counts. This rearrangement joins TRBV27 to TRBJ1-5; 10 nucleotides align to TRBD1. The germline CDR1 and CDR2 sequences are MNHEY and SMNVEV (reference sequence). This CDR3 spans 14 amino acids. V lost 6 bases, J lost 5 bases, and 4 bases stayed unmatched. CDR3 protein: CASSSTGGHQPQHF. DNA of the CDR3: TGTGCCAGCAGCTCGACAGGGGGCCATCAGCCCCAGCATTTT.

The chain links TRBV6-6 to TRBJ2-2; TRBD2 aligns across 7 bases. The CDR3 length is 14 residues. V shed 4 bases and J 4 bases; nucleotides not matched to a gene: 3. Germline-derived CDR1 and CDR2 are MNHNY and SVGAGI (reference sequence). CDR3 protein: CASSSRTSTGELFF. For the CDR3, the DNA is TGTGCCAGCAGTTCTCGGACTAGCACCGGGGAGCTGTTTTTT.

The sample holds a few counts of this clone. J is TRBJ2-5 and V is TRBV5-4, with 7 bases matching TRBD2. Looked up from germline, CDR1 is SGHNT and CDR2 is YYREEE (reference sequence). J gave up 5 bases and V 4 bases, and 5 bases lay outside the gene matches. The CDR3 consists of 13 residues. The CDR3 coding sequence is TGTGCCAGCAGCCGACTAGCTTGGGAGACCCAGTACTTC. Translation: CASSRLAWETQYF.

The chain employs TRBV27 and TRBJ1-2; 9 nucleotides match TRBD1. CDR1 and CDR2 (germline): MNHEY, SMNVEV (reference sequence). J was trimmed by 4 bases and V by 4 bases; bases with no gene match: 7. The CDR3 covers 15 residues. Here the CDR3 reads CASSWTGTGSYGYTF. Here the CDR3 DNA reads TGTGCCAGCAGTTGGACAGGGACAGGGTCCTATGGCTACACCTTC.

There are a few counts of this clone. The CDR3 DNA sequence: TGCGCCAGCAGCTCGGGGCAGGGAGGGAACACTGAAGCTTTCTTT. The encoded protein is CASSSGQGGNTEAFF. The chain links TRBV5-1 to TRBJ1-1; maybe TRBD1 (5 bases). This CDR3 is built from 15 residues. CDR1 SGHRS and CDR2 YFSETQ come from the germline V gene. V was trimmed by 3 bases and J by 1 base, leaving 13 bases between them.

In this sample, this clone turned up a few times. DNA for the CDR3: TGTGCCACCAGCAGAGATAACAGAATGAACACTGAAGCTTTCTTT. This sequence encodes CATSRDNRMNTEAFF. This chain connects TRBV15 to TRBJ1-1; D not resolved. The CDR3 covers 15 residues. V shed 0 bases and J shed 0 bases, with 8 bases lying between them. Per germline, CDR1 LNHNV and CDR2 YYDKDF (reference sequence).

The CDR3 loop is CASKGTGGGEQYF. The CDR3 DNA follows: TGTGCCAGCAAGGGAACAGGGGGTGGCGAGCAGTACTTC. The chain employs TRBV19 and TRBJ2-7; 8 bases are a match to TRBD1. The CDR3 has 13 amino acids. With V trimmed by 9 bases and J by 6 bases, 10 bases remained unmatched. From germline, CDR1 is LNHDA and CDR2 SQIVND (reference sequence).

This clone was counted between two and nine times. This rearrangement joins TRBV9 to TRBJ1-6; unclear D gene. CDR3 size: 15 residues. CDR1 is SGDLS and CDR2 is YYNGEE in the germline V gene. V gave up 4 bases and J gave up 9 bases, with 17 bases separating them. CDR3 loop: CASSPVPGGLSPLHF. The CDR3 DNA follows: TGTGCCAGCAGCCCCGTCCCGGGAGGGCTTTCACCCCTCCACTTT.

This clone has more than one count but fewer than ten. J is TRBJ1-5 and V is TRBV27, with D possibly being TRBD1 (6 bases). The V and J ends lost 4 bases and 4 bases respectively, with 8 bases between them. This CDR3 has 13 amino acids. The V gene's germline CDR1 is MNHEY and CDR2 SMNVEV (reference sequence). In DNA, the CDR3 is TGTGCCAGCAGTTCGGGACAAAATCAGCCCCAGCATTTT. It yields the protein CASSSGQNQPQHF.

The chain recombines TRBV11-3 with TRBJ2-7; D is perhaps TRBD2 (6 bases). The V end lost 5 bases, the J end lost 2 bases, and 19 bases lay between the germline ends. From germline, CDR1 is SGHNT and CDR2 YENEEA. The CDR3 totals 16 residues. The CDR3 sequence: CASSLRRAGFAYEQYF. CDR3 in DNA: TGTGCCAGCAGCCTTAGACGAGCGGGTTTTGCCTACGAGCAGTACTTC.

V and J are TRBV30 and TRBJ1-2; possible D gene TRBD1, 5 bases. The germline V and J ends were trimmed by 0 bases and 7 bases, with 18 bases remaining between them. CDR1 and CDR2 (germline): GTSNPN, SVGIG (reference sequence). CDR3 size: 15 residues. The CDR3 loop is CAWSVQEGPLSGYTF. CDR3 nucleotide sequence: TGTGCCTGGAGTGTACAGGAGGGCCCCCTTTCTGGCTACACCTTC.

The chain links TRBV28 to TRBJ2-5; TRBD2 aligns across 14 bases. Germline CDR1 MDHEN, CDR2 SYDVKM. The CDR3 length is 17 residues. V lost 11 bases and J lost 0; bases outside the gene matches: 11. Written as DNA, the CDR3 is TGTGCCGGTTCCGGGACTAGCGGGGGCCTGTACCAAGAGACCCAGTACTTC. Translating it yields CAGSGTSGGLYQETQYF.